These 21 T cell receptor beta chains were all obtained from the same sample, sequenced in a study of T cells in Graves' hyperthyroidism and ophthalmopathy. Using RNA transcripts as the source, TCR beta CDR3 regions were amplified. HTBI primers were employed in a first-round RT-PCR of the TCR CDR3. TCRdb processed the multiplex PCR reads anew with MiXCR; each CDR3 protein has one entry. The repertoire has approximately 400,000 distinct CDR3 sequences, roughly 13% of them found once; the top ten carry around 28%. The sample consisted of blood. The receptors here all came from a man aged 45-65 years with Graves' ophthalmopathy.

This clonotype was detected ten times or more. The chain joins TRBV29-1 to TRBJ2-5, with D possibly matching TRBD2 (5 bases). The V gene's germline CDR1 is SQVTM and CDR2 ANQGSEA. Trimming took off 8 bases at V and 5 bases at J, with 12 bases between the two ends. CDR3 length equals 11 residues. CDR3 DNA: TGCAGCATCACTAGGGCGGAGACCCAGTACTTC. Protein sequence: CSITRAETQYF.

This clonotype was seen at least ten times. The V call is TRBV6-1, the J call TRBJ2-7; 11 bases agree with TRBD2. CDR3 length: 15 amino acids. V was pared by 8 bases and J by 3 bases, with 9 bases of the junction left unmatched. Looked up from germline, CDR1 is MNHNS and CDR2 is SASEGT. DNA for the CDR3: TGTGCCAGCCAGGTGGTAGCGGGAGGGGGCTACGAGCAGTACTTC. Translated, it gives CASQVVAGGGYEQYF.

Regarding this clonotype: The junction shows a germline mismatch at one end, possibly a read error. The rearrangement links TRBV20-1 to TRBJ2-7, with D possibly TRBD2 on 5 matching bases. CDR3 length: 15 amino acids. CDR1 and CDR2 (germline): DFQATT, SNEGSKA (reference sequence). CDR3 residues: CSARRHTGNSYERYF. In DNA form, the CDR3 reads TGCAGTGCTAGGAGACACACCGGGAACTCCTACGAGCGGTACTTC.

This clonotype was counted many times. CDR3 protein: CASSLRTSGRANEQFF. In nucleotides, the CDR3 is TGTGCCAGCAGCTTGCGGACTAGCGGGAGGGCAAATGAGCAGTTCTTC. The rearrangement joins TRBV3-1 to TRBJ2-1; 15 positions match TRBD2. J was trimmed by 7 bases and V by 5 bases; bases with no gene match: 6. This CDR3 contains 16 residues. Germline lookup yields CDR1 LGHDT and CDR2 YNNKEL (reference sequence).

In this sample, this clonotype turned up a few times. The chain joins TRBV19 to TRBJ2-1; TRBD1 matches at 8 bases. The CDR3 has 14 amino acids. CDR1 and CDR2 from the germline V gene are LNHDA and SQIVND (reference sequence). Unmatched junction bases numbered 9, after V lost 4 bases and J lost 10 bases. The CDR3 DNA reads as TGTGCCAGTAGTAGGGGCAGGGGGCGCTCGGAGCAGTTCTTC. It codes for CASSRGRGRSEQFF. The full variable domain, in which reference TRBV19 and TRBJ2-1 provide the parts outside the CDR3, is DGGITQSPKYLFRKEGQNVTLSCEQNLNHDAMYWYRQDPGQGLRLIYYSQIVNDFQKGDIAEGYSVSREKKESFPLTVTSAQKNPTAFYLCASSRGRGRSEQFFGPGTRLTVL.

This rearrangement joins TRBV3-1 to TRBJ1-2, with unresolved D. The V and J ends lost 0 bases and 0 bases respectively, with 11 bases between them. The CDR3 runs 16 residues. Germline CDR1 reads LGHDT; CDR2 reads YNNKEL (reference sequence). CDR3 residues: CASSQDPRGSNYGYTF. The CDR3 bases are TGTGCCAGCAGCCAAGATCCGCGGGGATCTAACTATGGCTACACCTTC.

The chain couples TRBV10-3 to TRBJ1-5; TRBD1 matches 7 bases. V gave up 2 bases and J gave up 4 bases; unmatched junction bases: 5. The CDR3 totals 15 residues. Germline V gene lookup returns CDR1 ENHRY and CDR2 SYGVKD. CDR3 residues: CAISEGTEINQPQHF. CDR3 bases: TGTGCCATCAGTGAGGGGACAGAAATTAATCAGCCCCAGCATTTT.

The genes are TRBV12-3 or TRBV12-4 and TRBJ2-5, with D maybe TRBD2 (5 bases). The ends were cut back, 10 bases at V and 6 bases at J, with 18 bases in the middle. This CDR3 is built from 13 residues. CDR3 amino acids: CATSLARGQTQYF. CDR3 coding DNA: TGTGCCACCTCCTTAGCCCGGGGTCAGACCCAGTACTTC.

This clonotype has more than one count but fewer than ten. The chain links TRBV19 to TRBJ1-5; perhaps TRBD1 as D (6 bases). V was cut by 6 bases and J by 3 bases, with 27 bases left in between. This CDR3 region has 19 residues. CDR1 and CDR2 (germline): LNHDA, SQIVND (reference sequence). The CDR3 region is CASSTPEGRTAGFNQPQHF. The CDR3 region has the DNA TGTGCCAGTAGCACCCCCGAGGGACGGACAGCGGGCTTCAATCAGCCCCAGCATTTT.

The chain recombines TRBV6-2 or TRBV6-3 with TRBJ2-3; 10 nucleotides match TRBD2. The CDR3 has 15 residues. V dropped 8 bases and J dropped 7; count of bases not matched to a gene: 12. CDR1 and CDR2 (germline): MNHEY, SVGEGT. The CDR3 region is CASLPSGSNFHTQYF. The DNA for the CDR3 is TGTGCCAGCCTCCCTAGCGGGAGTAATTTCCATACGCAGTATTTT.

This clonotype was seen repeatedly, ten times or more. The chain joins TRBV30 to TRBJ1-4; D is undetermined. The CDR3 spans 14 residues. Trimming shortened V by 2 bases and J by 3 bases, and 10 bases separated the two germline ends. Per germline, CDR1 GTSNPN and CDR2 SVGIG (reference sequence). The CDR3, as DNA: TGTGCCTGGAGTCATGGGAGGGCTAATGAAAAACTGTTTTTT. Translation: CAWSHGRANEKLFF.

V usage is TRBV10-3 and J usage is TRBJ2-5; D gene unclear. The CDR3 contains 12 residues. Trimming removed 8 bases at V and 0 bases at J, with 7 bases between. Looked up from germline, CDR1 is ENHRY and CDR2 is SYGVKD. The CDR3 is CAIGGDQETQYF. For the CDR3, the DNA is TGTGCCATCGGTGGTGACCAAGAGACCCAGTACTTC.

This clonotype was seen ten or more times. The rearrangement links TRBV5-1 to TRBJ2-5; 7 bases map to TRBD1. Germline-derived CDR1 and CDR2 are SGHRS and YFSETQ. The V gene end was trimmed by 0 bases and the J gene end by 2 bases; junction bases not matched to a gene: 4. This CDR3 has 15 residues. CDR3: CASSLARGRQETQYF. DNA for the CDR3: TGCGCCAGCAGCTTGGCAAGGGGGCGGCAAGAGACCCAGTACTTC.

The V call is TRBV10-3, the J call TRBJ1-5; D may be TRBD1 (5 bases). The CDR3 runs to 18 residues. Germline CDR1 and CDR2: ENHRY and SYGVKD. V lost 0 bases to trimming and J lost 2 bases, with 17 bases between them. The CDR3 reads CAISESAGLGGGNQPQHF. The DNA of the CDR3 is TGTGCCATCAGTGAGTCGGCAGGCCTGGGGGGTGGCAATCAGCCCCAGCATTTT.

This clonotype turned up a few times. The V and J genes are TRBV6-2 or TRBV6-3 and TRBJ2-1, with D unresolved. Trimming took 5 bases from V and 5 from J, leaving 19 bases between them. Germline values: CDR1 MNHEY, CDR2 SVGEGT. The length of the CDR3 is 16 residues. The CDR3 reads CASSTITTTNDNEQFF. The CDR3 DNA reads as TGTGCCAGCAGTACCATCACTACAACGAATGACAATGAGCAGTTCTTC.

This clonotype showed up many times. The gene calls are TRBV7-9 and TRBJ2-5; 10 bases align to TRBD2. This CDR3 contains 16 residues. Losses at the gene ends were 1 base for V and 1 base for J; bases not matched to a gene: 3. Germline loops: CDR1 SEHNR, CDR2 FQNEAQ (reference sequence). The CDR3 DNA is TGTGCCAGCAGCTTAGTCGGGACTAGCGTCCAAGAGACCCAGTACTTC. It yields the protein CASSLVGTSVQETQYF.

This clonotype has a handful of counts. The chain carries TRBV29-1 and TRBJ2-5; 9 positions agree with TRBD2. The CDR3 length is 14 residues. The ends lost 8 bases at V and 2 bases at J; junction bases unmatched: 9. Germline CDR1 and CDR2: SQVTM and ANQGSEA. CDR3 protein: CSHTLAGPQETQYF. DNA for the CDR3: TGCAGCCACACTCTAGCGGGGCCTCAAGAGACCCAGTACTTC.

This clonotype was seen more than once but under ten times. The junction does not match germline at one end; this may be a read error. V and J are TRBV7-9 and TRBJ2-7, with a tentative D call TRBD2 (6 bases). Germline lookup yields CDR1 SEHNR and CDR2 FQNEAQ (reference sequence). The CDR3 runs 14 residues. This CDR3 is CASSPGRDSYKQYF. The CDR3, as DNA: TGTGCCAGCAGCCCGGGACGGGACTCCTACAAGCAGTACTTC.

The genes are TRBV4-1 and TRBJ2-1; unclear D gene. The CDR3 is 14 amino acids. In germline, CDR1 is MGHRA, CDR2 YSYEKL. Deletions cut 0 bases from V and 5 bases from J, with 8 bases between. The CDR3 sequence is CASSQDSWNNEQFF. CDR3 coding DNA: TGCGCCAGCAGCCAAGATTCTTGGAACAATGAGCAGTTCTTC.

V and J are TRBV13 and TRBJ2-7; the match to TRBD2 covers 10 bases. The length of the CDR3 is 15 residues. With 5 bases clipped from V and 3 bases from J, the junction kept 7 bases outside the gene matches. Germline CDR1 PRHDT, CDR2 FYEKMQ (reference sequence). In DNA, the CDR3 is TGTGCCAGCAGCCAAAGACTAGCGGGTATCTACGAGCAGTACTTC. It yields the protein CASSQRLAGIYEQYF.

This clonotype was detected a few times. J is TRBJ2-5 and V is TRBV24-1, with D perhaps being TRBD1 or TRBD2 (5 bases each). Trimming took 8 bases from V and 2 from J, leaving 8 bases between them. Germline CDR1 KGHDR, CDR2 SFDVKD. The CDR3 runs 12 residues. CDR3 residues: CATKGEQETQYF. The CDR3 DNA sequence: TGTGCCACCAAAGGGGAGCAAGAGACCCAGTACTTC.